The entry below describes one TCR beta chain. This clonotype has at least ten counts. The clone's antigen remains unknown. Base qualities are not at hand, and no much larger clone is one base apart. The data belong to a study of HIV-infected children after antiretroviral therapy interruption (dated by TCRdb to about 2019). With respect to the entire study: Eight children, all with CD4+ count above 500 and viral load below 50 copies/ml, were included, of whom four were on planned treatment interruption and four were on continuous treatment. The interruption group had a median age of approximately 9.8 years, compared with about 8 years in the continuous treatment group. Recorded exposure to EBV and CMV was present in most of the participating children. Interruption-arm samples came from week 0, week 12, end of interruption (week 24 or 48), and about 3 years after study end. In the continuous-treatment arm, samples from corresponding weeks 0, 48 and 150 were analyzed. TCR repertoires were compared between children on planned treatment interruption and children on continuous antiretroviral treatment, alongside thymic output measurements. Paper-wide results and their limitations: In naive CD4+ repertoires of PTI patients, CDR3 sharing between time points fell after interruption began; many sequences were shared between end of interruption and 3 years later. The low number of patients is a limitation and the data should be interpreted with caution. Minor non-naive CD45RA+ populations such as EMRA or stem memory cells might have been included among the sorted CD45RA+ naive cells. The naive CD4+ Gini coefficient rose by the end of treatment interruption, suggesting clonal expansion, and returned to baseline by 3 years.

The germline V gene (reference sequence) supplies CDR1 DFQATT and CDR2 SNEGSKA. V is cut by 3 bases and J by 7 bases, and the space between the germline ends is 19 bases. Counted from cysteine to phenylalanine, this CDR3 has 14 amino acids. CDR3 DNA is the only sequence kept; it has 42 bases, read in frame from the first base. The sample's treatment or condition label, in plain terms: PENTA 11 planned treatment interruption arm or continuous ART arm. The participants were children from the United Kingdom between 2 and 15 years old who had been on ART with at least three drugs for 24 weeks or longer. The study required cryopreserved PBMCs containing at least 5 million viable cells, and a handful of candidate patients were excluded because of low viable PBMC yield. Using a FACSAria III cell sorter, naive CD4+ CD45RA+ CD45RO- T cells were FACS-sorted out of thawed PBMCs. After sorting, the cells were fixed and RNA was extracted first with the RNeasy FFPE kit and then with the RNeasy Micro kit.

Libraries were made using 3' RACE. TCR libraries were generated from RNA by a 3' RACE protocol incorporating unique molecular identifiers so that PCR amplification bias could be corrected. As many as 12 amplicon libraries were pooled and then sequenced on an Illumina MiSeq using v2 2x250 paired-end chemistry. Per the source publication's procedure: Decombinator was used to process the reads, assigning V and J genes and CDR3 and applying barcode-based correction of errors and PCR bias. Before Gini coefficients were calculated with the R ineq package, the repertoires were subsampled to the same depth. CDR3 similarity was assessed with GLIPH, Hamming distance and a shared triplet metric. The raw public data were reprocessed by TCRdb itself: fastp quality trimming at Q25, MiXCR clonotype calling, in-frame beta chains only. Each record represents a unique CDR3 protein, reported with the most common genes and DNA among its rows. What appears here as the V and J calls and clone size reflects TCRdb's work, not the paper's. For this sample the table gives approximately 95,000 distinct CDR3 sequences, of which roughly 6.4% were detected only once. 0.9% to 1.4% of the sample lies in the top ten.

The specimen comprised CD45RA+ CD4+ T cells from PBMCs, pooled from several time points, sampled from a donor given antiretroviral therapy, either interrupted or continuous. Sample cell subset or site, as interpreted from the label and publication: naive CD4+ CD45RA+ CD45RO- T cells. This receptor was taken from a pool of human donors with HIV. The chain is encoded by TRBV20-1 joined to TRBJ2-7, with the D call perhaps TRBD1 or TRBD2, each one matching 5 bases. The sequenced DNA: TGCAGTGCTAGGCCCAGACAGCGGTGGTCTGAGCAGTACTTC. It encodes CSARPRQRWSEQYF.